Listed below are T cell receptor beta chains from one sample, sequenced in a study of T cells in localized non-small cell lung cancer. The data were produced by immunoSEQ multiplex PCR, yet TCRdb's version contains in-frame clones alone and is incomplete. Of approximately 5,100 clones listed, about 30% are singletons. The starting material was lung tumor tissue, obtained before any cancer treatment. These TCRs come from a woman between 35 and 70 years old with stage II squamous cell lung carcinoma. Both conserved end residues are part of each CDR3. Fields, in order: J gene, D gene, V gene, clone size, CDR3 protein, CDR3 DNA. The D gene is left open where the match is weak. Rows may omit the clone size; those that give it use once, few, many or a size class.

J: TRBJ2-3
D: TRBD1
V: TRBV5-1
size: few
CDR3: CASSWGQGPEDTQYF
DNA: TGCGCCAGCTCCTGGGGACAGGGCCCAGAAGATACGCAGTATTTT

J: TRBJ2-5
D: TRBD2
V: TRBV11-3
size: -
CDR3: CASSLSSGSVPSDF
DNA: TGTGCCAGCAGCTTGAGTAGCGGGAGTGTCCCATCGGACTTC

J: TRBJ2-5
D: -
V: TRBV6-8
size: few
CDR3: CASRGSAETQYF
DNA: TGTGCCAGCCGGGGGTCCGCTGAGACCCAGTACTTC

J: TRBJ2-7
D: TRBD1
V: TRBV6-8
size: -
CDR3: CASSDPTGLGEQYF
DNA: TGTGCCAGCAGCGACCCGACAGGGCTCGGCGAGCAGTACTTC

J: TRBJ2-4
D: -
V: TRBV4-1
size: few
CDR3: CASSPPGYGKNIQYF
DNA: TGCGCCAGCAGCCCCCCGGGGTATGGCAAAAACATTCAGTACTTC

J: TRBJ1-2
D: TRBD1
V: TRBV14
size: -
CDR3: CASSPNTWTGMDYGYTF
DNA: TGTGCCAGCAGCCCTAATACCTGGACAGGGATGGACTATGGCTACACCTTC

J: TRBJ1-6
D: -
V: TRBV19
size: -
CDR3: CASTPMAGANSPLHF
DNA: TGTGCCAGTACCCCCATGGCGGGGGCCAATTCACCCCTCCACTTT

J: TRBJ2-7
D: TRBD1
V: TRBV30
size: -
CDR3: CAWRPGQGASYEQYF
DNA: TGTGCCTGGAGACCGGGACAGGGGGCTTCCTACGAGCAGTACTTC

J: TRBJ2-6
D: -
V: TRBV5-1
size: once
CDR3: CASRPGSGANVLTF
DNA: TGCGCCAGCAGGCCAGGCTCTGGGGCCAACGTCCTGACTTTC

J: TRBJ2-3
D: TRBD2
V: TRBV4-1
size: few
CDR3: CASSQVVVAGGWGSTDTQYF
DNA: TGCGCCAGCAGCCAAGTTGTGGTAGCGGGAGGGTGGGGGAGCACAGATACGCAGTATTTT

J: TRBJ1-1
D: -
V: TRBV28
size: -
CDR3: CASSSNPGYRDTEAFF
DNA: TGTGCCAGCAGCTCGAATCCGGGGTACAGGGACACTGAAGCTTTCTTT

J: TRBJ1-2
D: -
V: TRBV7-5
size: -
CDR3: CASSLGTRGSYGYTF
DNA: TGTGCCAGCAGCTTAGGTACCAGGGGAAGCTATGGCTACACCTTC

J: TRBJ2-7
D: TRBD1
V: TRBV19
size: -
CDR3: CASRPGQGSYEQYF
DNA: TGTGCCAGCCGACCGGGACAGGGATCCTACGAGCAGTACTTC

J: TRBJ2-3
D: -
V: TRBV18
size: -
CDR3: CASSPKGQRTDTQYF
DNA: TGTGCCAGCTCTCCTAAGGGACAACGCACAGATACGCAGTATTTT

J: TRBJ1-2
D: -
V: TRBV6-8
size: medium-sized
CDR3: CASTHNPRNYGYTF
DNA: TGTGCCAGCACCCACAACCCACGTAACTATGGCTACACCTTC

J: TRBJ2-2
D: TRBD1
V: TRBV19
size: -
CDR3: CASTISFDRASTGELFF
DNA: TGTGCCAGTACCATATCTTTCGACAGGGCCAGCACCGGGGAGCTGTTTTTT